The clone carrying this T cell receptor (beta chain) came up a few times. The antigen is not known. The source of the sample is a study of cytomegalovirus exposure and HLA in healthy donors. Findings of the study overall: TCR sequences were mostly rare, though some public TCRs occurred in many donors. The investigators catalogued 164 TCR beta chains as cytomegalovirus-associated. Within the 120 validation repertoires, first-cohort TCR clusters tended to co-occur, according to a later analysis.

Sequenced by immunoSEQ multiplex PCR; TCRdb stores in-frame clones only, minus some. The profile covers about 160,000 clones, with roughly 90% appearing a single time and 4% to 5% taken by the ten largest. The CDR3 length is 15 residues. Germline V gene lookup returns CDR1 SGHDN and CDR2 FVKESK. V lost 4 bases and J lost 4; bases outside the gene matches: 4. The donors were members of the validation cohort, which comprised about 120 subjects and was separate from the first cohort of 600 to 850 subjects. This chain connects TRBV14 to TRBJ2-6, with TRBD1 matching 7 bases. This TCR was recovered from a man aged 18-30 years in good health and CMV-seropositive. The sample was PBMCs. CDR3 DNA: TGTGCCAGCAGCCCAACAGGGGTCGGGGCCAACGTCCTGACTTTC. It specifies CASSPTGVGANVLTF.